A single sample gave rise to the 11 T cell receptor beta chains below, sequenced in a study of T cell responses to AZD1222 COVID-19 vaccine (dated by TCRdb to the early 2020s). Taken with the paper, the label for time point translates to: baseline before first vaccination. Library method: the immunoSEQ multiplex PCR assay. Entries here come from immuneACCESS through TCRdb and include only in-frame sequences with V and J called. Some clones fail to appear in such tables; in the studies checked, an unresolved V gene covers under half of the shortfall, and the cause of the remainder is unknown. This sample comprises about 150,000 clones, roughly 90% of them detected only once. Over 1.3% of the sample comes from the top ten. The sequencing here drew on peripheral blood, taken on day 0 of AZD1222 vaccination. These receptors originate from an adult in good health.

A word on this clone: The same CDR3 arises from other DNA sequences in this sample as well. This chain joins TRBV29-1 and TRBJ1-2; no clear D gene. This CDR3 contains 11 residues. Germline V gene data show CDR1 as SQVTM and CDR2 as ANQGSEA. Deletions cut 0 bases from V and 4 bases from J, with 3 bases between. The CDR3 DNA reads as TGCAGCGTTGAAGAGGGCTATGGCTACACCTTC. This sequence encodes CSVEEGYGYTF.

This chain links TRBV18 with TRBJ2-5; TRBD1 matches 7 bases. This CDR3 has 14 amino acids. J gave up 5 bases and V 3 bases, and 6 bases lay outside the gene matches. Germline CDR1 KGHSH, CDR2 LQKENI. The CDR3: CASSPTGQRETQYF. CDR3 DNA: TGTGCCAGCTCACCGACAGGGCAGCGGGAGACCCAGTACTTC. Based on the CDR3 plus reference TRBV18 and TRBJ2-5, the full variable domain is NAGVMQNPRHLVRRRGQEARLRCSPMKGHSHVYWYRQLPEEGLKFMVYLQKENIIDESGMPKERFSAEFPKEGPSILRIQQVVRGDSAAYFCASSPTGQRETQYFGPGTRLLVL.

This clone was seen just once. Here the CDR3 reads CASSLSGTITDTQYF. The CDR3 region has the DNA TGTGCCAGCAGCTTAAGCGGGACAATCACAGATACGCAGTATTTT. This chain uses TRBV7-3 with TRBJ2-3, with D perhaps matching TRBD1 or TRBD2 (6 bases each). The CDR3 spans 15 residues. Trimming pared 1 base from V and 2 bases from J, leaving 10 bases between. Germline CDR1 is SGHTA and CDR2 is FQGTGA.

The V call is TRBV7-2, the J call TRBJ2-7; possible D gene TRBD1, 5 bases. V dropped 1 base and J dropped 3 bases, with 16 bases sitting between them. The CDR3 is made up of 16 amino acids. Germline values: CDR1 SGHTA, CDR2 FQGNSA. CDR3 sequence (DNA): TGTGCCAGCAGCTTAGGGGCAGGGAACGTTTTCTACGAGCAGTACTTC. Translating gives CASSLGAGNVFYEQYF.

The rearrangement links TRBV4-1 to TRBJ2-7; 7 bases align to TRBD1. The CDR3 is 16 amino acids. The trim removed 0 bases at V and 3 bases at J, leaving 8 bases unmatched. Germline V gene data show CDR1 as MGHRA and CDR2 as YSYEKL. CDR3 region: CASSQDNGQAYYEQYF. Written as DNA, the CDR3 is TGCGCCAGCAGCCAAGATAACGGACAGGCTTACTACGAGCAGTACTTC.

The V and J genes are TRBV10-3 and TRBJ2-1; 7 bases are a match to TRBD1. The CDR3 is 16 amino acids. With V trimmed by 3 bases and J by 0 bases, 5 bases remained unmatched. Germline V gene lookup returns CDR1 ENHRY and CDR2 SYGVKD. The CDR3 sequence is CAISDPDRDSYNEQFF. In DNA form, the CDR3 reads TGTGCCATCAGTGATCCCGACAGGGACTCCTACAATGAGCAGTTCTTC.

This chain joins TRBV28 and TRBJ2-1; the match to TRBD2 covers 8 bases. Unmatched junction bases numbered 13, after V lost 5 bases and J lost 7 bases. Per the germline V gene, CDR1 is MDHEN and CDR2 is SYDVKM. The CDR3 totals 16 residues. CDR3 DNA: TGTGCCAGCAGTCCTCACGAGCGGGAGTCGATTAATGAGCAGTTCTTC. It specifies CASSPHERESINEQFF.

This clone was seen a single time. The chain uses TRBV4-1 and TRBJ2-3; 8 positions match TRBD2. J was trimmed by 6 bases and V by 3 bases; bases with no gene match: 11. Germline V gene lookup returns CDR1 MGHRA and CDR2 YSYEKL. The CDR3 runs 16 residues. CDR3 amino acids: CASSQGGLAGMDTQYF. For the CDR3, the DNA is TGCGCCAGCAGCCAGGGAGGACTAGCAGGCATGGATACGCAGTATTTT.

The chain employs TRBV9 and TRBJ2-5, with 10 bases aligning to TRBD1. Germline values: CDR1 SGDLS, CDR2 YYNGEE. With V trimmed by 5 bases and J by 0 bases, 7 bases remained unmatched. This CDR3 spans 16 amino acids. The CDR3 sequence is CASRPGQGPDQETQYF. In nucleotides, the CDR3 is TGTGCCAGCAGGCCGGGACAGGGGCCGGACCAAGAGACCCAGTACTTC.

This clone was recorded a few times. This chain connects TRBV4-2 to TRBJ2-7; 9 bases map to TRBD1. The CDR3 extends over 17 amino acids. Germline lookup yields CDR1 LGHNA and CDR2 YNFKEQ. V was clipped by 2 bases and J by 1 base; unmatched bases: 9. This CDR3 reads CASSQNLGQGTSYEQYF. The CDR3 DNA reads TGTGCCAGCAGCCAAAATTTAGGACAGGGGACTTCCTACGAGCAGTACTTC.

Here the CDR3 reads CSAKAYTEAFF. Written as DNA, the CDR3 is TGCAGTGCTAAGGCGTACACTGAAGCTTTCTTT. V and J are TRBV20-1 and TRBJ1-1; D remains ambiguous. Trimming took off 4 bases at V and 3 bases at J, with 6 bases between the two ends. CDR1 is DFQATT, CDR2 SNEGSKA, per germline (reference sequence). This CDR3 is built from 11 residues.